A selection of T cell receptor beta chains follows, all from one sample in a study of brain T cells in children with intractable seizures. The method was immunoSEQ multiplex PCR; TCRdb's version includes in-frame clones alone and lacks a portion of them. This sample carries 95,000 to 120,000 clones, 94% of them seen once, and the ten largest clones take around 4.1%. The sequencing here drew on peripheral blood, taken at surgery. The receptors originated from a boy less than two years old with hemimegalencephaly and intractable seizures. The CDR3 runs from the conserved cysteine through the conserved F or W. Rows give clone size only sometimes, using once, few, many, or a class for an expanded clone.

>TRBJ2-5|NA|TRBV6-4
CASSAVLEKTQYF
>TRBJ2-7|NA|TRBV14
CASSQGVSPVYEQYF
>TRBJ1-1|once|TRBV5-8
CASSLLWLEAFF
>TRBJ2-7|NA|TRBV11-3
CASSLIPVSYEQYF
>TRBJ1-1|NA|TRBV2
CASRGTALNTEAFF
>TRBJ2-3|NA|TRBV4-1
CASSHPQLGTDTQYF
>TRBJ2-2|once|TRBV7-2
CASSFRAGTTGELFF
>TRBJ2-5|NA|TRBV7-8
CASILAFQETQYF
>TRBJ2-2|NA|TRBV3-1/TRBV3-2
CASSQAGGRSGELFF
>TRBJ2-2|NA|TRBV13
CASSLGRLRNTGELFF
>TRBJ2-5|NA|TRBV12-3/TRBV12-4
CASRRQDQETQYF
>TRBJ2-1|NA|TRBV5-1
CASSAGLADNEQFF
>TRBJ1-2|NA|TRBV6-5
CASTFGGGGYTF
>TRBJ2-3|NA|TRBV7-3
CASSSSGSATDTQYF
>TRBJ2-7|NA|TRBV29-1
CSVAGLYEQYF